This T cell receptor beta chain was identified during a study of blood T cell repertoires in COVID-19. Study overall: Sites across the United States, Italy and Spain contributed samples from acute and convalescent COVID-19. In each case, the material was cDNA or gDNA derived from T cells, B-cell-depleted T cells, or PBMCs.

This clone was seen only a few times. In the original workflow: Estimated nucleated cell counts came from reference gene primer amplification. Sequencing used immunoSEQ multiplex PCR; TCRdb keeps in-frame clones, though not all of them. That table is the source of V, J and clone size, and D and trimming were worked out from the DNA. The profile shows approximately 220,000 clones, 81% of them singletons. The CDR3 spans 17 residues. Germline-derived CDR1 and CDR2 are MNHEY and SVGEGT. Trimming removed 1 base at V and 6 bases at J, with 19 bases between. What was sequenced was peripheral blood. This receptor was identified in a woman older than 75 with acute or convalescent COVID-19. The V and J genes are TRBV6-2 or TRBV6-3 and TRBJ2-1, with a weak D call TRBD2 (5 bases). The CDR3 DNA reads TGTGCCAGCAGTTACTTCCTAGGAGGAACCCCCGTCAATGAGCAGTTCTTC. It codes for CASSYFLGGTPVNEQFF.